The rows below give T cell receptor beta chains drawn from one sample of a study of shared clonotypes between healthy human individuals. The table came from immunoSEQ multiplex PCR; TCRdb's copy has only in-frame clones and leaves some out. The table shows 1,400,000 or so clones, with approximately 98.5% occurring only once. Sequencing was done on a sample of naive CD4+ T cells sorted from blood. The receptors stem from a man under 40 in good health. The CDR3 runs from the conserved cysteine through the conserved F or W. The D gene is left open where the match is weak. Expanded clones get a size class; other rows say once, few or many, or leave the size out.

>NA|TRBJ2-1|once|TRBV7-2
TGTGCCAGCAGCTCCCAGCGAGCCGGGGAGCAGTTCTTC
CASSSQRAGEQFF
>TRBD1|TRBJ2-7|NA|TRBV6-5
TGTGCCAGCAGTTACGACAGGGCAAGCTACGAGCAGTACTTC
CASSYDRASYEQYF
>TRBD2|TRBJ2-3|NA|TRBV19
TGTGCCAGTAGTCTAGACACTAGCGGCACAGATACGCAGTATTTT
CASSLDTSGTDTQYF
>NA|TRBJ2-5|NA|TRBV2
TGTGCCAGCCTTGTTGGTACCGACAGGTGGGAGACCCAGTACTTC
CASLVGTDRWETQYF
>TRBD1|TRBJ2-5|NA|TRBV7-3
TGTGCCAGCAGCACAGGACAGGGGACCCAAGAGACCCAGTACTTC
CASSTGQGTQETQYF
>NA|TRBJ2-6|NA|TRBV10-3
TGTGCCATCAGTGAGGGGGCTACGGGGGCCAACGTCCTGACTTTC
CAISEGATGANVLTF
>TRBD2|TRBJ2-3|NA|TRBV30
TGTGCCGAGGCCCGAGGGCCGGGACTAGCGGAGCCGCCACCTAGCACAGATACGCAGTATTTT
CAEARGPGLAEPPPSTDTQYF
>NA|TRBJ2-7|NA|TRBV5-4
TGTGCCAGCAGCCGAGCGGTCAACGAGCAGTACTTC
CASSRAVNEQYF
>NA|TRBJ1-3|NA|TRBV6-5
TGTGCCAGCAGTTCGACTAGATCCTCTGGAAACACCATATATTTT
CASSSTRSSGNTIYF
>TRBD2|TRBJ2-1|once|TRBV5-1
TGCGCCAGCAGTTCGGGACTAGCGGGAGAAGAGCAGTTCTTC
CASSSGLAGEEQFF
>TRBD2|TRBJ2-7|NA|TRBV4-2
TGTGCCAGCAGCCAAGCCCGGACTAGCGGGAGTCCCTACGAGCAGTACTTC
CASSQARTSGSPYEQYF
>NA|TRBJ2-1|NA|TRBV29-1
TGCAGCGTTGCCGTGAACAATGAGCAGTTCTTC
CSVAVNNEQFF
>TRBD2|TRBJ2-1|NA|TRBV5-1
TGCGCCAGCAGCTTGGGAGCCCGCGCGGGAGCCTACAATGAGCAGTTCTTC
CASSLGARAGAYNEQFF
>TRBD2|TRBJ2-2|NA|TRBV18
TGTGCCAGCTCTGAGGGACTAGCGGGTATCACCGGGGAGCTGTTTTTT
CASSEGLAGITGELFF
>TRBD1|TRBJ2-2|NA|TRBV18
TGTGCCAGCTCACCACCGGGACAGGGCGGAACCGGGGAGCTGTTTTTT
CASSPPGQGGTGELFF
>NA|TRBJ1-5|NA|TRBV21-1
TGTGCCAGCAACTCGCCGGGACAGGGGGCTCGGGATCAGCCCCAGCATTTT
CASNSPGQGARDQPQHF
>TRBD1|TRBJ1-2|NA|TRBV19
TGTGCCAGTAGTATATCAGGGGGCAACGACTATGGCTACACCTTC
CASSISGGNDYGYTF
>TRBD2|TRBJ2-3|NA|TRBV7-8
TGTGCCAGCAGCTTAGCTAGCGGGAGTATGACAGATACGCAGTATTTT
CASSLASGSMTDTQYF
>NA|TRBJ2-5|NA|TRBV9
TGTGCCAGCAGCTCCCACCAGGAGACCCAGTACTTC
CASSSHQETQYF
>NA|TRBJ2-2|NA|TRBV11-2
TGTGCCAGCAGCTCCCTGGCTAGAATGGCCGGGGAGCTGTTTTTT
CASSSLARMAGELFF
>NA|TRBJ1-2|NA|TRBV30
TGTGCCTGGAGTGTTGAAGTGGGAGGCATTTCGTATGGCTACACCTTC
CAWSVEVGGISYGYTF
>NA|TRBJ1-3|NA|TRBV5-1
TGCGCCAGCAGCGCAATTCCACCCGGGACGGCTGGAAACACCATATATTTT
CASSAIPPGTAGNTIYF
>NA|TRBJ1-3|NA|TRBV19
TGTGCCAGTAGTTTGCTTTACTCTGGAAACACCATATATTTT
CASSLLYSGNTIYF
>TRBD2|TRBJ2-3|NA|TRBV6-5
TGTGCCAGCAGTGAACTAGCGACAGATACGCAGTATTTT
CASSELATDTQYF
>NA|TRBJ1-5|NA|TRBV4-1
TGCGCCAGCAGCCATTTTACAGACCATAGCAATCAGCCCCAGCATTTT
CASSHFTDHSNQPQHF
>TRBD2|TRBJ2-7|NA|TRBV7-9
TGTGCCAGCAGCTTAGAGCCTGCTAGCGGGGGATCCTACGAGCAGTACTTC
CASSLEPASGGSYEQYF
>NA|TRBJ1-5|NA|TRBV15
TGTGCCACCAGCAGAGAAGTGAGGCGCAATCAGCCCCAGCATTTT
CATSREVRRNQPQHF
>NA|TRBJ1-4|NA|TRBV2
TGTGCCAGCAGTGTAACCTCAGGCACAACTAATGAAAAACTGTTTTTT
CASSVTSGTTNEKLFF
>NA|TRBJ2-3|once|TRBV10-3
TGTGCCATCAGTGACCCAGGCGGTGGGGACCCGGCAGATACGCAGTATTTT
CAISDPGGGDPADTQYF
>NA|TRBJ2-2|NA|TRBV6-5
TGTGCCAGCAGTTACTTTCGAACCGGGGAGCTGTTTTTT
CASSYFRTGELFF
>NA|TRBJ2-7|NA|TRBV28
TGTGCCAGCAGTTTGGCGGCTGGGCCCCGCTACGAGCAGTACTTC
CASSLAAGPRYEQYF
>NA|TRBJ2-1|NA|TRBV29-1
TGCAGCGTTCGCCAACGGACATCTCCGCAGTTCTTC
CSVRQRTSPQFF
>TRBD2|TRBJ2-1|NA|TRBV4-2
TGTGCCAGCAGCCAAGAGGCTAGCGGGAGCTCCTACAATGAGCAGTTCTTC
CASSQEASGSSYNEQFF
>NA|TRBJ1-2|NA|TRBV5-5
TGTGCCAGCAGCTTGACATGGAACTATGGCTACACCTTC
CASSLTWNYGYTF
>NA|TRBJ2-4|NA|TRBV7-9
TGTGCCAGCAGCTCGTTGTTTTTAGCGGACCAAAACATTCAGTACTTC
CASSSLFLADQNIQYF
>NA|TRBJ2-7|NA|TRBV15
TGTGCCACCAGCAGAGTCCGGACAGCGGGGAACGAGCAGTACTTC
CATSRVRTAGNEQYF
>NA|TRBJ1-5|NA|TRBV7-8
TGTGCCAGCAGCTTAAATAGGGGTCAGCCCCAGCATTTT
CASSLNRGQPQHF
>TRBD1|TRBJ1-4|NA|TRBV6-5
TGTGCCAGCACCTCCAGGGGGCAGTTTGAAAAACTGTTTTTT
CASTSRGQFEKLFF
>NA|TRBJ1-4|NA|TRBV5-1
TGCGCCAGCAGCCTAATGGCGGCTAATGAAAAACTGTTTTTT
CASSLMAANEKLFF
>TRBD2|TRBJ2-1|NA|TRBV28
TGTGCCAGCAGAAGACTAGCGGGAGGGCCCTCCTACAATGAGCAGTTCTTC
CASRRLAGGPSYNEQFF
>TRBD2|TRBJ2-7|NA|TRBV7-3
TGTGCCAGCAGCTTAACAGGGACTAGCTGGCAGTACTTC
CASSLTGTSWQYF
>NA|TRBJ2-7|NA|TRBV5-1
TGCGCCAGCAGCCTCCCGGGGGGACAGAGCTCCTACGAGCAGTACTTC
CASSLPGGQSSYEQYF
>NA|TRBJ2-4|NA|TRBV25-1
TGTGCCAGCAGTGAGGGCCCACGGGGGACCAAAAACATTCAGTACTTC
CASSEGPRGTKNIQYF
>NA|TRBJ2-2|NA|TRBV2
TGTGCCAGCAGGACCTCCGCGGGGACCGGGGAGCTGTTTTTT
CASRTSAGTGELFF
>NA|TRBJ2-7|NA|TRBV12-5
TGTGCTAGTGGTTTGCCCCAGGGAGTCCGGGAGACTCCCTACGAGCAGTACTTC
CASGLPQGVRETPYEQYF
>TRBD2|TRBJ2-1|NA|TRBV28
TGTGCCAGCAGTTTATTACTAGCGGGAGACTCCTACAATGAGCAGTTCTTC
CASSLLLAGDSYNEQFF
>NA|TRBJ2-1|NA|TRBV6-1
TGTGCCAGCAGTGGGAGAGGGATCGTTCGGGGATCCTACAATGAGCAGTTCTTC
CASSGRGIVRGSYNEQFF
>NA|TRBJ2-1|NA|TRBV19
TGTGCCAGTAGTATGAAAACTCGCAATGAGCAGTTCTTC
CASSMKTRNEQFF
>TRBD1|TRBJ1-5|NA|TRBV19
TGTGCCAGTAGAAGGACAGGGGAAGGCAATCAGCCCCAGCATTTT
CASRRTGEGNQPQHF
>NA|TRBJ2-7|once|TRBV6-5
TGTGCCAGCAGGAAGGGACGGGCGAGCTCCTACGAGCAGTACTTC
CASRKGRASSYEQYF
>TRBD2|TRBJ2-3|once|TRBV9
TGTGCCAGCAGCCCTTATGAGAAGGGACTACCCACAGATACGCAGTATTTT
CASSPYEKGLPTDTQYF